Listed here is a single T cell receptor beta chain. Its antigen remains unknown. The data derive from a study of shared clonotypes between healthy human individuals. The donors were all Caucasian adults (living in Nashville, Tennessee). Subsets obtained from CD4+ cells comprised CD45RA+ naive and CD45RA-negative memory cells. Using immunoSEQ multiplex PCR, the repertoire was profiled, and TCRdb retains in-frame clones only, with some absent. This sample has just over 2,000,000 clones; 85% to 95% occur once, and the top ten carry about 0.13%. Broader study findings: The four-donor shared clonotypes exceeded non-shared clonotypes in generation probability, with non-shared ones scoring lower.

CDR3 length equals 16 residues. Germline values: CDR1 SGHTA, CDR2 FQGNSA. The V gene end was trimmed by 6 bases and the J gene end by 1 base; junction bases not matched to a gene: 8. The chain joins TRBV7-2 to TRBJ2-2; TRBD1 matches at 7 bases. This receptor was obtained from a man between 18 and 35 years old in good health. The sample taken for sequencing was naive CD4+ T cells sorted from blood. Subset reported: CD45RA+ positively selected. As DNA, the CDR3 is TGTGCCAGCAGGCGTGCCGGGACAGAGAACACCGGGGAGCTGTTTTTT. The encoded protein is CASRRAGTENTGELFF.